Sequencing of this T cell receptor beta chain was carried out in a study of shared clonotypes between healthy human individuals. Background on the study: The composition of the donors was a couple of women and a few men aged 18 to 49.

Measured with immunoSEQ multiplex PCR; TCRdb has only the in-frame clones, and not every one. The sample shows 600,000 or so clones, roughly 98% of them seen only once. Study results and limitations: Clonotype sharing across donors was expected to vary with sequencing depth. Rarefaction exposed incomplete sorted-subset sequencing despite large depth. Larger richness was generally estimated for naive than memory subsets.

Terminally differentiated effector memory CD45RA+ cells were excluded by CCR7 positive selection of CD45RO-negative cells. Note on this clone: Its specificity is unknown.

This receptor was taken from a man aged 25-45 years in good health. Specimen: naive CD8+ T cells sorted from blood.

CDR3 residues: CAITSSTARAGGGYNEQFF. The CDR3, as DNA: TGTGCCATCACTTCGTCCACCGCCAGGGCGGGAGGCGGGTACAATGAGCAGTTCTTC. The chain carries TRBV10-3 and TRBJ2-1; TRBD2 agrees at 8 bases. V lost 7 bases, J lost 4 bases, and 21 bases stayed unmatched. Looked up from germline, CDR1 is ENHRY and CDR2 is SYGVKD. The CDR3 is 19 residues long.